This TCR beta chain derives from a study of blood T cell repertoires in COVID-19. Across the study: The United States, Italy and Spain provided the acute and convalescent COVID-19 samples. T cells, B-cell-depleted T cells, or PBMCs supplied cDNA or gDNA.

Germline V gene sequence: CDR1 SGDLS, CDR2 YYNGEE. V was pared by 0 bases and J by 2 bases, with 8 bases between. CDR3 length: 14 residues. In the study's own analysis: By means of reference gene primer amplification, nucleated cell counts were estimated. Only in-frame clones appear in the TCRdb table, and some are missing; sequencing was by immunoSEQ multiplex PCR. V and J calls and clone size are copied from that table; D and trimming were computed from the DNA. The sample has around 140,000 clones, roughly 69% seen once. Sequenced: peripheral blood. This TCR derives from a woman aged 70-85 years with acute or convalescent COVID-19. V and J are TRBV9 and TRBJ1-1, with a tentative D call TRBD1 (5 bases). Here the CDR3 DNA reads TGTGCCAGCAGCGTAGAAGGGGCTAACACTGAAGCTTTCTTT. This codes for CASSVEGANTEAFF.